One sample yielded the 28 T cell receptor beta chains listed below, sequenced in a study of T cells and Merkel cell carcinoma outcomes. The table came from immunoSEQ multiplex PCR; TCRdb's copy has only in-frame clones and leaves some out. The repertoire holds about 15,000 clones, with approximately 80% as singletons. Sequences were obtained from tumor tissue from Merkel cell carcinoma. These receptors originate from a human donor with Merkel cell carcinoma.

The gene calls are TRBV2 and TRBJ2-7, with 8 bases aligning to TRBD2. Trimming at V came to 8 bases and at J to 7 bases, leaving 16 bases not matched to a gene. Germline V gene sequence: CDR1 SNHLY, CDR2 FYNNEI. The CDR3 runs 15 residues. The CDR3 region has the DNA TGTGCCAGCCGACAAGGACTAGCCCCTTTCGGAGAGCAGTACTTC. It translates to CASRQGLAPFGEQYF. The full variable domain, its missing parts supplied by reference TRBV2 and TRBJ2-7, is EPEVTQTPSHQVTQMGQEVILRCVPISNHLYFYWYRQILGQKVEFLVSFYNNEISEKSEIFDDQFSVERPDGSNFTLKIRSTKLEDSAMYFCASRQGLAPFGEQYFGPGTRLTVT.

The chain links TRBV4-1 to TRBJ1-4; TRBD1 is a possible D gene (6 bases). Germline values: CDR1 MGHRA, CDR2 YSYEKL. The germline V and J ends were trimmed by 1 base and 7 bases, with 22 bases remaining between them. The CDR3 loop spans 18 amino acids. The CDR3 loop is CASSQGSTGFSKVEKLFF. The CDR3 DNA reads TGCGCCAGCAGCCAAGGGTCCACAGGGTTTAGTAAGGTTGAAAAACTGTTTTTT.

The genes are TRBV7-9 and TRBJ2-5; 8 bases line up with TRBD1. V was clipped by 5 bases and J by 2 bases; unmatched bases: 16. The CDR3 covers 18 residues. CDR1 is SEHNR, CDR2 FQNEAQ, per germline (reference sequence). The CDR3 region has the DNA TGTGCCAGCAGCCCCTCTTTGGGTTGGACAGGGCCACAAGAGACCCAGTACTTC. This sequence encodes CASSPSLGWTGPQETQYF.

Here the CDR3 DNA reads TGTGCCAGCAGTCGTGGGGGCACAGATACGCAGTATTTT. Translated, it gives CASSRGGTDTQYF. The rearrangement uses TRBV11-3 and TRBJ2-3, with unresolved D. This CDR3 spans 13 amino acids. The V end was cut by 6 bases, the J end by 1 base, with 8 bases between. Germline CDR1 SGHNT, CDR2 YENEEA.

This chain joins TRBV5-6 and TRBJ2-5; TRBD1 is a possible D gene (6 bases). The CDR3 runs 13 residues. Germline lookup yields CDR1 SGHDT and CDR2 YYEEEE. The V gene lost 4 bases and the J gene lost 5 bases, with 12 bases spanning the gap. CDR3 loop: CASSPTGGETQYF. In nucleotides, the CDR3 is TGTGCCAGCAGCCCGACAGGCGGGGAGACCCAGTACTTC.

This clone appeared a few times. The rearrangement links TRBV27 to TRBJ1-1, with a possible D match to TRBD1 (5 bases). This CDR3 is 15 amino acids long. Looked up from germline, CDR1 is MNHEY and CDR2 is SMNVEV (reference sequence). Deletions cut 3 bases from V and 5 bases from J, with 16 bases between. In nucleotides, the CDR3 is TGTGCCAGCAGTTTCTCAGGGATCCCGGGAACTGAAGCTTTCTTT. This codes for CASSFSGIPGTEAFF.

This rearrangement joins TRBV28 to TRBJ1-1; the D is unclear. Trimming removed 7 bases at V and 6 bases at J, with 9 bases between. The CDR3 is 11 residues long. Per germline, CDR1 MDHEN and CDR2 SYDVKM. This CDR3 reads CASTTDAEAFF. CDR3 in DNA: TGTGCCAGCACCACCGACGCTGAAGCTTTCTTT.

This chain links TRBV27 with TRBJ1-1; D gene ambiguous. V dropped 6 bases and J dropped 0 bases, with 11 bases sitting between them. The CDR3 spans 14 residues. Germline CDR1 and CDR2: MNHEY and SMNVEV (reference sequence). The CDR3 reads CASSPGLMNTEAFF. The DNA for the CDR3 is TGTGCCAGCAGCCCAGGACTGATGAACACTGAAGCTTTCTTT.

V and J are TRBV25-1 and TRBJ1-4; D remains ambiguous. The germline V and J ends were trimmed by 5 bases and 3 bases, with 10 bases remaining between them. The V gene's germline CDR1 is MGHDK and CDR2 SYGVNS. There are 14 residues in the CDR3. CDR3 sequence reads: CASSNRAANEKLFF. CDR3 in DNA: TGTGCCAGCAGTAATAGGGCGGCTAATGAAAAACTGTTTTTT.

The CDR3: CAISEFMVTSAPYNEQFF. The DNA for the CDR3 is TGTGCCATCAGTGAATTTATGGTAACTAGCGCGCCGTACAATGAGCAGTTCTTC. This sequence joins TRBV10-3 and TRBJ2-1; 7 bases fit TRBD2. The CDR3 totals 18 residues. The germline gives CDR1 ENHRY, CDR2 SYGVKD. With 3 bases clipped from V and 4 bases from J, the junction kept 15 bases outside the gene matches.

This chain uses TRBV18 with TRBJ1-5, with 8 bases that match TRBD1. Germline V gene sequence: CDR1 KGHSH, CDR2 LQKENI. CDR3 length: 15 residues. V was pared by 4 bases and J by 2 bases, with 4 bases of the junction left unmatched. The CDR3 loop reads CASSRTGLGNQPQHF. The CDR3 DNA is TGTGCCAGCTCACGGACAGGGTTGGGCAATCAGCCCCAGCATTTT.

CDR3 sequence reads: CASSLSVGRTYEQYF. The CDR3 region has the DNA TGTGCCAGCAGTTTATCCGTAGGACGAACCTACGAGCAGTACTTC. V gene TRBV27 combines with J gene TRBJ2-7; D is ambiguous. Germline-derived CDR1 and CDR2 are MNHEY and SMNVEV (reference sequence). Trimming cost V 0 bases and J 2 bases, with 11 bases left between them. The CDR3 has 15 amino acids.

In this sample, this clone turned up a few times. This chain links TRBV7-9 with TRBJ1-2, with 7 bases lining up with TRBD1. CDR1 SEHNR and CDR2 FQNEAQ come from the germline V gene (reference sequence). This CDR3 region has 13 residues. V was pared by 4 bases and J by 8 bases, with 7 bases of the junction left unmatched. The chain's CDR3 is CASSSGQVKGYTF. The DNA of the CDR3 is TGTGCCAGCAGCTCTGGACAGGTAAAAGGCTACACCTTC.

This chain joins TRBV2 and TRBJ2-1, with D unresolved. The length of the CDR3 is 11 residues. CDR1 is SNHLY and CDR2 is FYNNEI in the germline V gene. The V end was cut by 5 bases, the J end by 8 bases, with 7 bases between. Here the CDR3 reads CASSRLDEQFF. The DNA of the CDR3 is TGTGCCAGCAGTAGGCTAGATGAGCAGTTCTTC. The variable domain in full, completed from reference TRBV2 and TRBJ2-1, reads EPEVTQTPSHQVTQMGQEVILRCVPISNHLYFYWYRQILGQKVEFLVSFYNNEISEKSEIFDDQFSVERPDGSNFTLKIRSTKLEDSAMYFCASSRLDEQFFGPGTRLTVL.

This clone has only a few counts. This rearrangement joins TRBV19 to TRBJ1-1; D unresolved. With 3 bases removed from V and 4 bases from J, the gap between germline ends came to 9 bases. The CDR3 runs to 13 residues. Germline CDR1 and CDR2: LNHDA and SQIVND (reference sequence). In nucleotides, the CDR3 is TGTGCCAGTAGTATCCTCATAGCCACTGAAGCTTTCTTT. Amino acid sequence: CASSILIATEAFF.

The genes are TRBV15 and TRBJ1-1, with 9 bases aligning to TRBD1. V was clipped by 0 bases and J by 5 bases; unmatched bases: 1. This CDR3 region has 14 residues. Germline CDR1 is LNHNV and CDR2 is YYDKDF (reference sequence). CDR3 sequence (DNA): TGTGCCACCAGCAGAGAACAGGGGGCGACTGAAGCTTTCTTT. It is translated as CATSREQGATEAFF.

In this sample, this clone turned up once. The chain carries TRBV7-9 and TRBJ1-5, with 7 bases that match TRBD1. With 4 bases clipped from V and 7 bases from J, the junction kept 4 bases outside the gene matches. Germline V CDR1 and CDR2: SEHNR, FQNEAQ (reference sequence). The CDR3 is 13 amino acids. DNA for the CDR3: TGTGCCAGCAGCTCCCAGGGGGAGCAGCCCCAGCATTTT. It codes for CASSSQGEQPQHF.

This clone was recorded a few times. One junction end disagrees with the germline gene, perhaps due to a read error. This sequence joins TRBV5-1 and TRBJ1-2; D is perhaps TRBD1 (6 bases). Germline V gives CDR1 SGHRS, CDR2 YFSETQ. This CDR3 has 14 amino acids. CDR3 residues: CASRFGGLSYGYTF. The CDR3 bases are TGCGCCAGCCGCTTCGGGGGGCTTAGCTATGGCTACACCTTC.

The rearrangement uses TRBV7-2 and TRBJ2-1, with unresolved D. The CDR3 runs 13 residues. Germline V gene lookup returns CDR1 SGHTA and CDR2 FQGNSA. V was clipped by 0 bases and J by 9 bases, with 9 bases between them. The CDR3 DNA is TGTGCCAGCAGCTTAGCAGTATGGGTTGAGCAGTTCTTC. It specifies CASSLAVWVEQFF.

The DNA of the CDR3 is TGTGCCAGCACCCTGGGGGGGACGGGAGAGACCCAGTACTTC. This encodes CASTLGGTGETQYF. The chain recombines TRBV11-2 with TRBJ2-5; 7 nucleotides agree with TRBD2. The ends lost 7 bases at V and 4 bases at J; junction bases unmatched: 9. CDR1 is SGHAT, CDR2 FQNNGV, per germline. CDR3 length: 14 amino acids.

This clone was seen a single time. The genes are TRBV7-8 and TRBJ2-6; D remains unclear. Germline CDR1 reads SGHVS; CDR2 reads FQNEAQ. This CDR3 is built from 15 residues. Trimming removed 2 bases at V and 1 base at J, with 6 bases between. CDR3 amino acids: CASSLRWSGANVLTF. The CDR3 DNA is TGTGCCAGCAGCTTAAGGTGGTCTGGGGCCAACGTCCTGACTTTC.

The chain links TRBV29-1 to TRBJ1-1; unclear D gene. Trimming cost V 6 bases and J 3 bases, with 17 bases left between them. The CDR3 covers 14 residues. Germline loops: CDR1 SQVTM, CDR2 ANQGSEA. The CDR3 is CSVALTRWDTEAFF. CDR3 coding DNA: TGCAGCGTCGCCTTGACTCGATGGGACACTGAAGCTTTCTTT. Together with reference TRBV29-1 and TRBJ1-1, the CDR3 gives the full variable domain: SAVISQKPSRDICQRGTSLTIQCQVDSQVTMMFWYRQQPGQSLTLIATANQGSEATYESGFVIDKFPISRPNLTFSTLTVSNMSPEDSSIYLCSVALTRWDTEAFFGQGTRLTVV.

This clone counts as large. The V call is TRBV27, the J call TRBJ2-7, with D tentatively TRBD1 (5 bases). CDR3 size: 15 residues. In germline, CDR1 is MNHEY, CDR2 SMNVEV (reference sequence). Trimming took 3 bases from V and 0 from J, leaving 12 bases between them. The CDR3 loop reads CASSLRQTSSYEQYF. For the CDR3, the DNA is TGTGCCAGCAGTTTGAGACAGACCTCCTCCTACGAGCAGTACTTC.

The chain links TRBV28 to TRBJ1-2; TRBD1 matches 7 bases. Trimming at V came to 5 bases and at J to 3 bases, leaving 6 bases not matched to a gene. CDR1 MDHEN and CDR2 SYDVKM come from the germline V gene. This CDR3 has 14 residues. The chain's CDR3 is CASSPRQGDYGYTF. CDR3 nucleotides: TGTGCCAGCAGTCCTAGACAGGGAGACTATGGCTACACCTTC.

This chain links TRBV11-2 with TRBJ2-3; D not resolved. CDR3 length: 11 residues. CDR1 is SGHAT and CDR2 is FQNNGV in the germline V gene. Trimming removed 3 bases from V and 5 bases from J, with 3 bases in between. This CDR3 is CASSLLDTQYF. CDR3 sequence (DNA): TGTGCCAGCAGCTTGCTAGATACGCAGTATTTT.

The V and J genes are TRBV6-6 and TRBJ1-1; 7 nucleotides match TRBD1. Looked up from germline, CDR1 is MNHNY and CDR2 is SVGAGI (reference sequence). The CDR3 consists of 12 residues. V lost 6 bases to trimming and J lost 6 bases; unmatched junction nucleotides: 4. CDR3 residues: CASRQGGAEAFF. The DNA of the CDR3 is TGTGCCAGCAGGCAGGGGGGGGCTGAAGCTTTCTTT.

The CDR3 sequence: CASSARDDTEAFF. The DNA of the CDR3 is TGTGCCAGCAGCGCTCGGGACGACACTGAAGCTTTCTTT. This sequence joins TRBV13 and TRBJ1-1, with a tentative D call TRBD1 (5 bases). There are 13 residues in the CDR3. The ends were cut back, 5 bases at V and 3 bases at J, with 10 bases in the middle. CDR1 is PRHDT, CDR2 FYEKMQ, per germline (reference sequence).

The chain joins TRBV19 to TRBJ2-7; D gene unclear. Germline V lookup: CDR1 LNHDA, CDR2 SQIVND (reference sequence). This CDR3 comprises 13 residues. V was clipped by 0 bases and J by 2 bases, with 5 bases between them. CDR3 sequence reads: CASSIDLTYEQYF. The CDR3 region has the DNA TGTGCCAGTAGTATAGACCTAACCTACGAGCAGTACTTC.